These 15 T cell receptor beta chains were sequenced from one sample in a study of cytomegalovirus exposure and HLA in healthy donors. PCR was performed using 60 Vbeta and 13 Jbeta primers. Method: immunoSEQ multiplex PCR; TCRdb's copy keeps in-frame clones and lacks some. The table lists roughly 70,000 clones. Sequencing was carried out using PBMCs. Receptors originate from a female donor in good health and CMV-seropositive.

The chain uses TRBV5-4 and TRBJ2-7, with TRBD1 matching over 7 bases. Germline V gene data show CDR1 as SGHNT and CDR2 as YYREEE (reference sequence). This CDR3 contains 16 residues. With V trimmed by 5 bases and J by 2 bases, 13 bases remained unmatched. The CDR3, as DNA: TGTGCCAGCAGTTCTATTGGACAGGTGCTGCCCTACGAGCAGTACTTC. Its translation: CASSSIGQVLPYEQYF.

The chain couples TRBV9 to TRBJ2-2; D may be TRBD1 (6 bases). V was pared by 3 bases and J by 1 base, with 10 bases between. CDR3 length: 15 residues. Germline-derived CDR1 and CDR2 are SGDLS and YYNGEE. The CDR3 loop is CASSATGMNTGELFF. As DNA, the CDR3 is TGTGCCAGCAGCGCAACAGGGATGAACACCGGGGAGCTGTTTTTT.

This chain links TRBV28 with TRBJ2-7; a possible D gene is TRBD1 (6 bases). Germline V lookup: CDR1 MDHEN, CDR2 SYDVKM. V was shortened by 4 bases and J by 12 bases, with 22 bases between the two germline ends. This CDR3 is 14 amino acids long. CDR3 loop: CASSSRVYQARGYF. CDR3 DNA: TGTGCCAGCAGTTCTCGCGTCTACCAGGCCAGGGGGTACTTC.

V usage is TRBV5-1 and J usage is TRBJ2-1, with D maybe TRBD1 (6 bases). This CDR3 contains 12 residues. Germline assignment: CDR1 SGHRS and CDR2 YFSETQ. V lost 1 base and J lost 8, with 7 bases in between. The CDR3, as DNA: TGCGCCAGCAGCTTGAACAGGGATGAGCAGTTCTTC. Amino acids: CASSLNRDEQFF.

This chain uses TRBV15 with TRBJ1-2, with D perhaps TRBD1 (5 bases). CDR1 is LNHNV, CDR2 YYDKDF, per germline (reference sequence). V was shortened by 1 base and J by 7 bases, with 13 bases between the two germline ends. The CDR3 is 14 amino acids. The CDR3 protein is CATSRGGGVAGYTF. The DNA of the CDR3 is TGTGCCACCAGCAGAGGGGGCGGAGTGGCTGGCTACACCTTC.

The rearrangement joins TRBV9 to TRBJ2-2; 8 bases are shared with TRBD1. This CDR3 spans 18 amino acids. The germline CDR1 and CDR2 sequences are SGDLS and YYNGEE. Trimming took 1 base from V and 2 from J; bases not matched to a gene: 10. CDR3 amino acids: CASSVRTGRSGNTGELFF. The CDR3 region has the DNA TGTGCCAGCAGCGTAAGGACAGGGAGATCTGGAAACACCGGGGAGCTGTTTTTT.

The rearrangement links TRBV18 to TRBJ2-1, with no clear D. V was trimmed by 5 bases and J by 0 bases, leaving 8 bases between them. Germline lookup yields CDR1 KGHSH and CDR2 LQKENI. The CDR3 spans 14 residues. CDR3 DNA sequence: TGTGCCAGCTCAAATTACGGCTCCTACAATGAGCAGTTCTTC. It is translated as CASSNYGSYNEQFF.

The chain carries TRBV4-3 and TRBJ2-7; 7 nucleotides align to TRBD1. The CDR3 runs to 15 residues. The germline gives CDR1 LGHNA, CDR2 YSLEER. V dropped 0 bases and J dropped 3; count of bases not matched to a gene: 5. The CDR3: CASSQEATGNYEQYF. In nucleotides, the CDR3 is TGCGCCAGCAGCCAAGAGGCGACAGGGAACTACGAGCAGTACTTC.

V usage is TRBV30 and J usage is TRBJ1-1; D may be TRBD1 (6 bases). V gave up 5 bases and J gave up 1 base, with 20 bases separating them. The germline CDR1 and CDR2 sequences are GTSNPN and SVGIG (reference sequence). CDR3 size: 16 residues. The CDR3, as DNA: TGTGCCTGGGATAGGACAGCGGGGCTATGGAACACTGAAGCTTTCTTT. It encodes CAWDRTAGLWNTEAFF.

As regards this clone: A read error may produce the germline difference seen at one junction end. The rearrangement uses TRBV7-2 and TRBJ1-1; 7 positions agree with TRBD1. The V gene's germline CDR1 is SGHTA and CDR2 FQGNSA. This CDR3 is 14 amino acids long. Here the CDR3 reads CASRRQGMNTEDFF. CDR3 sequence (DNA): TGTGCCAGCAGGAGACAGGGAATGAACACTGAAGATTTCTTT.

The chain recombines TRBV11-2 with TRBJ2-1, with TRBD2 identical over 10 bases. The V gene end was trimmed by 7 bases and the J gene end by 4 bases; junction bases not matched to a gene: 4. CDR1 is SGHAT and CDR2 is FQNNGV in the germline V gene. This CDR3 comprises 14 residues. The CDR3 nucleotides are TGTGCCAGCACCCTAGCGGGAGAATACAATGAGCAGTTCTTC. Amino acids: CASTLAGEYNEQFF.

Remarks on this clone: This CDR3 is also generated by other DNA sequences in the sample. This chain connects TRBV7-8 to TRBJ2-3; maybe TRBD1 (5 bases). This CDR3 region has 18 residues. Trimming left V 11 bases short and J 2 bases short, with 29 bases between. Germline V CDR1 and CDR2: SGHVS, FQNEAQ. CDR3 DNA: TGTGCCCACAGCTTCAGCGAGACAGAGCCTGAGGACACAGATACGCAGTATTTT. It yields the protein CAHSFSETEPEDTDTQYF. The entire variable domain, with the rest obtained from reference TRBV7-8 and TRBJ2-3, is as follows: GAGVSQSPRYKVAKRGQDVALRCDPISGHVSLFWYQQALGQGPEFLTYFQNEAQLDKSGLPSDRFFAERPEGSVSTLKIQRTQQEDSAVYLCAHSFSETEPEDTDTQYFGPGTRLTVL.

The chain uses TRBV19 and TRBJ1-2, with D unresolved. Germline values: CDR1 LNHDA, CDR2 SQIVND (reference sequence). V was pared by 0 bases and J by 8 bases, with 16 bases between. The CDR3 spans 15 residues. The CDR3 loop is CASSIEPQSLRGYTF. As DNA, the CDR3 is TGTGCCAGTAGTATAGAACCGCAATCCCTACGGGGCTACACCTTC.

The V gene is TRBV5-6, the J gene TRBJ2-1, with D maybe TRBD1 (5 bases). Trimming pared 4 bases from V and 6 bases from J, leaving 14 bases between. The CDR3 totals 14 residues. CDR1 and CDR2 from the germline V gene are SGHDT and YYEEEE. The CDR3 region is CASSPWGRVNEQFF. The DNA for the CDR3 is TGTGCCAGCAGCCCCTGGGGCAGGGTCAATGAGCAGTTCTTC.

The CDR3 loop is CASGDSLFQPQHF. CDR3 bases: TGTGCCTCCGGGGACAGCCTTTTCCAGCCCCAGCATTTT. This chain links TRBV7-2 with TRBJ1-5, with TRBD1 matching 7 bases. Germline CDR1 reads SGHTA; CDR2 reads FQGNSA. This CDR3 comprises 13 residues. V lost 11 bases and J lost 7; bases outside the gene matches: 11.